This T cell receptor beta chain was found in a study of CD8 T cells in ankylosing spondylitis. Study-level results: Made up of about eight highly homologous variants, a TCR beta motif appeared characteristic of ankylosing spondylitis blood. Significantly higher representation of disease-linked clones was reported for matched ankylosing spondylitis synovial fluid.

In its sample, this clonotype was seen many times. Antigen specificity is unknown. In making TCR beta libraries, quantitative 5'-RACE with molecular barcodes was used. Each CDR3 protein gets one entry after TCRdb re-called the 5' RACE reads with MiXCR. The sample includes under 300,000 distinct CDR3 sequences, about 11% of them seen just once. This sequence originates from a male donor with ankylosing spondylitis or in good health (not recorded which). Sequencing used blood, either unsorted or a sorted T cell fraction (not recorded which).

CDR3 in amino acids: CASSQEAPPTGLHTDTQYF. The CDR3 nucleotides are TGCGCCAGCAGCCAAGAGGCCCCCCCTACGGGACTACACACAGATACGCAGTATTTT. V gene TRBV4-1 combines with J gene TRBJ2-3; 7 bases match TRBD2. Germline V CDR1 and CDR2: MGHRA, YSYEKL. With V trimmed by 0 bases and J by 2 bases, 14 bases remained unmatched. The CDR3 consists of 19 residues.